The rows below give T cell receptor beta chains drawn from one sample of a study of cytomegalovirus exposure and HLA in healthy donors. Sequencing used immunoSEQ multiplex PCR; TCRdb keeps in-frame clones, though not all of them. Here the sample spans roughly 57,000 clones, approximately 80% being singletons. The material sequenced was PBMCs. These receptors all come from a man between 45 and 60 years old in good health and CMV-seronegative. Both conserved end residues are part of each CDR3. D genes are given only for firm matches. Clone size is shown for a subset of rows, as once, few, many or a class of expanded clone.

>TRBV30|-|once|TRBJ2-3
TGTGCCTGGAGTGGGACAGCGAAGCCCACAGATACGCAGTATTTT
CAWSGTAKPTDTQYF
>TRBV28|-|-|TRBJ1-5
TGTGCCAGCAGGCGGGTGGGGATGGGGGGGGATCAGCCCCAGCATTTT
CASRRVGMGGDQPQHF
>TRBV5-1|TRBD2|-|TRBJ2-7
TGCGCCAGCACCCCGGGGGGACCCGAGCAGTACTTC
CASTPGGPEQYF
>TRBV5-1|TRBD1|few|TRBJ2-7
TGCGCCAGCAGCTCCGGGACAGGGTTCTACGAGCAGTACTTC
CASSSGTGFYEQYF
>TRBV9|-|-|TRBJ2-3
TGTGCCAGCAGCGTAGAGCGACGTGACGATACGCAGTATTTT
CASSVERRDDTQYF
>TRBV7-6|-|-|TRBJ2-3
TGTGCCAGCAGCTTAGGGGGTTTAGCGATAGATACGCAGTATTTT
CASSLGGLAIDTQYF
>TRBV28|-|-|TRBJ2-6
TGTGCCAGCATAAATACCCCGGGATCTGGGGCCAACGTCCTGACTTTC
CASINTPGSGANVLTF
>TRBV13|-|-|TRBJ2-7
TGTGCCAGCAGCTTAGGGAGGGTCTCCTACGAGCAGTACTTC
CASSLGRVSYEQYF
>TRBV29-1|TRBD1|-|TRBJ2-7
TGCAGCGTTGAAGATGGGGACAGGGGGGTTTACGAGCAGTACTTC
CSVEDGDRGVYEQYF
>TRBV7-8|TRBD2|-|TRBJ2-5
TGTGCCAGCAGCCCAAGACAGCGGACTAGTCTCGAGACCCAGTACTTC
CASSPRQRTSLETQYF
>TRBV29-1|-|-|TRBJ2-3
TGCAGCGTTGCCGCAGGGACAGATACGCAGTATTTT
CSVAAGTDTQYF
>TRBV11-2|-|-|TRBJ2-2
TGTGCCAGCAGCCCTATAGTTGAGCTGTTTTTT
CASSPIVELFF
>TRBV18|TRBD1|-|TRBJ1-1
TGTGCCAGCTCACCCTGGACAGGGGCGAACACTGAAGCTTTCTTT
CASSPWTGANTEAFF
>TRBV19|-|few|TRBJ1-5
TGTGCCAGTAGTATAGCGCAGGGGAGCAATCAGCCCCAGCATTTT
CASSIAQGSNQPQHF
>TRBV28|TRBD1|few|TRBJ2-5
TGTGCCAGCAGATCGGGGACAGGGGTTGAGACCCAGTACTTC
CASRSGTGVETQYF
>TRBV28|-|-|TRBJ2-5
TGTGCCAGCAGCTCAAGGGGGGGCCTGGAGACCCAGTACTTC
CASSSRGGLETQYF
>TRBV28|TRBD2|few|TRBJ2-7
TGTGCCAGCAGTAGCGGGGGGGCTGTAGAGCAGTACTTC
CASSSGGAVEQYF
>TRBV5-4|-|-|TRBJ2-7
TGTGCCAGCAGCTTGGCGGCAGGGTTTGTCTACGAGCAGTACTTC
CASSLAAGFVYEQYF
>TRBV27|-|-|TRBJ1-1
TGTGCCAGCAATACTCGGACAGATAACACTGAAGCTTTCTTT
CASNTRTDNTEAFF
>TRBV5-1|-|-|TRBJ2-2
TGCGCCAGCAGCTTGGATGCGGGGAGTACCGGGGAGCTGTTTTTT
CASSLDAGSTGELFF